This T cell receptor beta chain was profiled in a study of blood T cell repertoires in COVID-19. V lost 6 bases, J lost 6 bases, and 12 bases lay in between. The CDR3 has 13 residues. Germline values: CDR1 LNHDA, CDR2 SQIVND (reference sequence). Original processing notes: Amplified reference gene primers provided the basis for estimating nucleated cell counts. TCRdb's table, derived via immunoSEQ multiplex PCR, lists solely in-frame clones and lacks some. V and J calls and clone size are as listed in that table; D and trimming were resolved from the DNA. The sample contains 100,000 or so clones, roughly 80% of which appear only once.

The source material was peripheral blood. The receptor was isolated from a woman over 75 with acute or convalescent COVID-19. J is TRBJ1-5 and V is TRBV19, with D maybe TRBD1 (5 bases). CDR3 nucleotide sequence: TGTGCCAGTAGCACAAACGGGGGTCAGCCCCAGCATTTT. Amino acids: CASSTNGGQPQHF.